These 22 T cell receptor beta chains came from one sample sequenced in a study of T cells after yellow fever vaccination. TCRdb redid the calling of the 5' RACE reads with MiXCR, one entry per CDR3 protein. The sample carries 450,000 to 600,000 distinct CDR3 sequences, 17% recorded once. The sample here was PBMCs, taken about 5 days after the first yellow fever vaccination. Source of these receptors: a man aged 18 to 30 who received the YFV17D yellow fever vaccine.

This clonotype has a handful of counts. The rearrangement joins TRBV19 to TRBJ1-1; D perhaps matches TRBD1 (5 bases). V was clipped by 7 bases and J by 8 bases, with 17 bases between them. Germline V gene data show CDR1 as LNHDA and CDR2 as SQIVND (reference sequence). There are 13 residues in the CDR3. CDR3 residues: CASIKGESGEAFF. In DNA form, the CDR3 reads TGTGCCAGTATTAAAGGGGAATCAGGAGAAGCTTTCTTT. Based on the CDR3 plus reference TRBV19 and TRBJ1-1, the full variable domain is DGGITQSPKYLFRKEGQNVTLSCEQNLNHDAMYWYRQDPGQGLRLIYYSQIVNDFQKGDIAEGYSVSREKKESFPLTVTSAQKNPTAFYLCASIKGESGEAFFGQGTRLTVV.

This clonotype was seen only a few times. The genes are TRBV5-6 and TRBJ1-5; D gene ambiguous. Trimming stripped 2 bases from V and 1 base from J, with 13 bases between. There are 16 residues in the CDR3. From germline, CDR1 is SGHDT and CDR2 YYEEEE. The DNA for the CDR3 is TGTGCCAGCAGCTTCCTTGGAGGAACGAGCAATCAGCCCCAGCATTTT. Protein: CASSFLGGTSNQPQHF.

This clonotype was observed at least ten times. The rearrangement joins TRBV5-1 to TRBJ1-1; D is perhaps TRBD1 (6 bases). The V gene's germline CDR1 is SGHRS and CDR2 YFSETQ. With 3 bases removed from V and 5 bases from J, the gap between germline ends came to 11 bases. CDR3 length equals 13 residues. CDR3 region: CASSSTGVTEAFF. CDR3 DNA sequence: TGCGCCAGCAGCTCGACAGGTGTAACTGAAGCTTTCTTT.

In its sample, this clonotype was seen a few times. The gene calls are TRBV2 and TRBJ2-1; D unresolved. The V end was cut by 5 bases, the J end by 15 bases, with 14 bases between. The CDR3 sequence is 11 residues long. From germline, CDR1 is SNHLY and CDR2 FYNNEI. This chain's CDR3 is CASSLRVTLFF. CDR3 DNA sequence: TGTGCCAGCAGTCTACGGGTTACGCTGTTCTTC.

This clonotype was counted ten times or more. This chain joins TRBV7-2 and TRBJ2-5; 7 nucleotides agree with TRBD2. The CDR3 has 15 amino acids. The trim removed 5 bases at V and 2 bases at J, leaving 8 bases unmatched. From germline, CDR1 is SGHTA and CDR2 FQGNSA. The CDR3: CASSIGTTNQETQYF. The CDR3, as DNA: TGTGCCAGCAGCATAGGGACTACAAATCAAGAGACCCAGTACTTC.

There are many counts of this clonotype. The J gene is TRBJ2-7, the V gene TRBV14; the match to TRBD1 covers 7 bases. CDR1 and CDR2 (germline): SGHDN, FVKESK. The CDR3 sequence is 17 residues long. The J segment lost 4 bases and the V segment lost 4 bases, leaving 16 bases of the junction unmatched. CDR3 residues: CASSPPTGVQSIYEQYV. In nucleotides, the CDR3 is TGTGCCAGCAGCCCTCCTACAGGGGTCCAAAGCATTTACGAGCAGTACGTC.

The V and J genes are TRBV7-3 and TRBJ2-2; D is ambiguous. Germline CDR1 and CDR2: SGHTA and FQGTGA. V was cut by 8 bases and J by 1 base, with 11 bases left in between. This CDR3 contains 14 residues. CDR3 DNA: TGTGCCAGCTCCGTTCGGCTGAACACCGGGGAGCTGTTTTTT. Its translation is CASSVRLNTGELFF.

This clonotype was seen at least ten times. V is TRBV7-9 and J is TRBJ2-3, with a possible D match to TRBD2 (5 bases). The germline V gene encodes CDR1 SEHNR and CDR2 FQNEAQ (reference sequence). The CDR3 runs to 12 residues. V gave up 8 bases and J gave up 6 bases, with 12 bases separating them. The CDR3: CASGGSWDTQYF. The CDR3 region has the DNA TGTGCCAGCGGTGGGAGTTGGGATACGCAGTATTTT.

In DNA, the CDR3 is TGCAGCGTTGCTCAGTATGAAAAACTGTTTTTT. Its translation is CSVAQYEKLFF. The gene calls are TRBV29-1 and TRBJ1-4, with D unclear. V was pared by 4 bases and J by 6 bases, with 6 bases between. This CDR3 contains 11 residues. Germline values: CDR1 SQVTM, CDR2 ANQGSEA.

This clonotype has ten or more counts. V gene TRBV20-1 combines with J gene TRBJ2-3, with 11 bases lining up with TRBD2. V was clipped by 2 bases and J by 4 bases; unmatched bases: 2. This CDR3 region has 14 residues. In germline, CDR1 is DFQATT, CDR2 SNEGSKA (reference sequence). CDR3 loop: CSARTSGGPDTQYF. CDR3 coding DNA: TGCAGTGCTAGAACTAGCGGGGGACCAGATACGCAGTATTTT.

This clonotype was counted ten times or more. This rearrangement joins TRBV5-1 to TRBJ1-1; 10 bases line up with TRBD1. This CDR3 has 13 residues. The V gene end was trimmed by 2 bases and the J gene end by 11 bases; junction bases not matched to a gene: 6. Germline loops: CDR1 SGHRS, CDR2 YFSETQ. The CDR3 is CASSFYGTGAAFF. The DNA for the CDR3 is TGCGCCAGCAGCTTCTATGGGACAGGGGCCGCTTTCTTT. The full variable domain, in which reference TRBV5-1 and TRBJ1-1 provide the parts outside the CDR3, is KAGVTQTPRYLIKTRGQQVTLSCSPISGHRSVSWYQQTPGQGLQFLFEYFSETQRNKGNFPGRFSGRQFSNSRSEMNVSTLELGDSALYLCASSFYGTGAAFFGQGTRLTVV.

The chain uses TRBV12-3 or TRBV12-4 and TRBJ2-5, with D possibly TRBD1 on 6 matching bases. Trimming shortened V by 4 bases and J by 1 base, and 13 bases separated the two germline ends. This CDR3 spans 15 amino acids. The CDR3 DNA sequence: TGTGCCAGCAGTTACGGTCTGGACAGCCAAGAGACCCAGTACTTC. It codes for CASSYGLDSQETQYF.

This clonotype showed up many times. The germline gene is not matched at one end of the junction; a read error may be the cause. CDR3 residues: CASSLDGSNYGYTF. The CDR3, as DNA: TGTGCCAGCAGCTTAGACGGAAGTAACTATGGCTACACCTTC. V and J are TRBV5-1 and TRBJ1-2, with no clear D. The CDR3 has 14 residues. Per germline, CDR1 SGHRS and CDR2 YFSETQ.

The genes are TRBV5-6 and TRBJ2-3, with 11 bases fitting TRBD2. CDR3 length: 16 amino acids. With V trimmed by 4 bases and J by 1 base, 5 bases remained unmatched. CDR1 and CDR2 (germline): SGHDT, YYEEEE. CDR3 sequence: CASSPRTSGRTDTQYF. In nucleotides, the CDR3 is TGTGCCAGCAGCCCTCGGACTAGCGGGCGCACAGATACGCAGTATTTT.

The chain is built from TRBV11-2 and TRBJ2-3, with D possibly matching TRBD2 (6 bases). The CDR3 is made up of 15 amino acids. Trimming cost V 6 bases and J 2 bases, with 15 bases left between them. CDR1 and CDR2 (germline): SGHAT, FQNNGV. CDR3 sequence (DNA): TGTGCCAGCAGGACGCCGGGACTTACCACAGATACGCAGTATTTT. Translated: CASRTPGLTTDTQYF.

This chain joins TRBV11-2 and TRBJ2-3; 10 bases match TRBD2. CDR1 and CDR2 (germline): SGHAT, FQNNGV. The junction had 8 bases not matched to a gene; V was cut back by 0 bases and J by 5 bases. The CDR3 contains 17 residues. The CDR3 DNA reads as TGTGCCAGCAGCTTAGAACGCGCAGCGGGGGGGCGAGATACGCAGTATTTT. Protein product: CASSLERAAGGRDTQYF. Filled out from reference TRBV11-2 and TRBJ2-3, the complete variable domain reads EAGVAQSPRYKIIEKRQSVAFWCNPISGHATLYWYQQILGQGPKLLIQFQNNGVVDDSQLPKDRFSAERLKGVDSTLKIQPAKLEDSAVYLCASSLERAAGGRDTQYFGPGTRLTVL.

This clonotype was found a few times. This sequence joins TRBV5-4 and TRBJ2-2, with TRBD2 matching 10 bases. Germline values: CDR1 SGHNT, CDR2 YYREEE (reference sequence). The CDR3 is made up of 17 amino acids. The J segment lost 1 base and the V segment lost 4 bases, leaving 7 bases of the junction unmatched. DNA for the CDR3: TGTGCCAGCAGCCGGGGGCTAGCGGGGGAGAACACCGGGGAGCTGTTTTTT. Protein product: CASSRGLAGENTGELFF.

The sample holds a few counts of this clonotype. The genes are TRBV11-2 and TRBJ2-1, with TRBD1 matching 9 bases. V lost 6 bases and J lost 4; bases outside the gene matches: 10. CDR3 length equals 16 residues. Germline V gene lookup returns CDR1 SGHAT and CDR2 FQNNGV. The CDR3 protein is CASRPSGTGSYNEQFF. The CDR3 DNA reads as TGTGCCAGCAGGCCCTCCGGGACAGGGTCGTACAATGAGCAGTTCTTC.

The gene calls are TRBV14 and TRBJ2-3, with D unclear. The CDR3 is made up of 14 amino acids. The V end lost 1 base, the J end lost 2 bases, and 7 bases lay between the germline ends. Germline V lookup: CDR1 SGHDN, CDR2 FVKESK. The CDR3 DNA follows: TGTGCCAGCAGCCAAGGGATGTACACAGATACGCAGTATTTT. It specifies CASSQGMYTDTQYF.

Only a few counts were recorded for this clonotype. This chain connects TRBV7-2 to TRBJ1-1; 8 positions agree with TRBD1. CDR1 SGHTA and CDR2 FQGNSA come from the germline V gene. This CDR3 comprises 16 residues. The ends lost 5 bases at V and 7 bases at J; junction bases unmatched: 15. The CDR3 DNA reads as TGTGCCAGCAGCACGGACAGGGTGGGGATTTTGGTTGAAGCTTTCTTT. Its translation: CASSTDRVGILVEAFF.

This clonotype has ten or more counts. V is TRBV6-6 and J is TRBJ1-1; D is undetermined. Trimming shortened V by 2 bases and J by 7 bases, and 5 bases separated the two germline ends. Germline CDR1 MNHNY, CDR2 SVGAGI (reference sequence). The length of the CDR3 is 11 residues. The CDR3 spells CASSYVGEAFF. The DNA of the CDR3 is TGTGCCAGCAGTTACGTAGGTGAAGCTTTCTTT.

V and J are TRBV5-1 and TRBJ2-5; D may be TRBD1 or TRBD2 (5 bases each). With 5 bases removed from V and 2 bases from J, the gap between germline ends came to 13 bases. Germline values: CDR1 SGHRS, CDR2 YFSETQ. This CDR3 region has 14 residues. The CDR3 DNA reads as TGCGCCAGCAGACCCGGGGCCACTCAAGAGACCCAGTACTTC. As protein: CASRPGATQETQYF.